One sample yielded the 18 T cell receptor beta chains listed below, sequenced in a study of breast tumors, draining lymph nodes, adjacent tissues. Via MiXCR, TCRdb re-called the multiplex PCR reads, giving one row per CDR3 protein. The sample carries 9,500 to 14,000 distinct CDR3 sequences, roughly 53% recorded once. The source material was breast tumor tissue. Receptors originate from a female donor with breast cancer. Some clones in this sample may be carry-over from other donors' samples.

Relative to its sample, this clonotype is medium-sized (0.01 to 0.1%). V usage is TRBV19 and J usage is TRBJ2-5; 14 positions match TRBD2. Trimming cost V 3 bases and J 1 base; bases outside gene matches: 1. From germline, CDR1 is LNHDA and CDR2 SQIVND (reference sequence). The length of the CDR3 is 16 residues. The CDR3 protein is CASSIGTSGGQETQYF. CDR3 bases: TGTGCCAGTAGTATTGGGACTAGCGGGGGCCAAGAGACCCAGTACTTC.

V and J are TRBV9 and TRBJ2-7, with 8 bases identical to TRBD2. Germline-derived CDR1 and CDR2 are SGDLS and YYNGEE. After removal of 4 bases from V and 2 bases from J, the junction contained 8 bases not matched to a gene. The CDR3 has 15 amino acids. CDR3 loop: CASSPSLAGAYEQYF. CDR3 DNA sequence: TGTGCCAGCAGCCCGAGCCTAGCGGGCGCCTACGAGCAGTACTTC.

This clonotype showed up just a few times. This rearrangement joins TRBV5-1 to TRBJ2-3; TRBD2 aligns across 14 bases. The germline V gene has CDR1 SGHRS and CDR2 YFSETQ. The CDR3 loop spans 17 amino acids. With V trimmed by 0 bases and J by 0 bases, 0 bases remained unmatched. This CDR3 reads CASSLGLAGGSTDTQYF. CDR3 DNA sequence: TGCGCCAGCAGCTTGGGACTAGCGGGGGGGAGCACAGATACGCAGTATTTT.

This chain connects TRBV28 to TRBJ2-3; unclear D gene. CDR3 length equals 15 residues. Per germline, CDR1 MDHEN and CDR2 SYDVKM. V dropped 7 bases and J dropped 1 base, with 15 bases sitting between them. The CDR3 spells CASMGRAFGTDTQYF. The CDR3 nucleotides are TGTGCCAGCATGGGAAGGGCTTTTGGCACAGATACGCAGTATTTT.

Here the CDR3 DNA reads TGTGCCACCAGCAGTGTCTCGTCTGATTTGGGCAATCAGCCCCAGCATTTT. Its translation: CATSSVSSDLGNQPQHF. This chain connects TRBV15 to TRBJ1-5, with unresolved D. The germline V gene encodes CDR1 LNHNV and CDR2 YYDKDF (reference sequence). The V and J ends lost 3 bases and 2 bases respectively, with 17 bases between them. The CDR3 has 17 amino acids.

For this clonotype: The germline gene is not matched at one end of the junction; a read error may be the cause. The chain couples TRBV30 to TRBJ2-2; possibly TRBD1 or TRBD2 for D (5 bases each). This CDR3 spans 14 amino acids. Looked up from germline, CDR1 is GTSNPN and CDR2 is SVGIG (reference sequence). The CDR3, as DNA: TGTGCCTGGAGTGGATGGGGGAACTCCGGGGAGCTGTTTTTT. Translating gives CAWSGWGNSGELFF. The full variable domain, rest sourced from reference TRBV30 and TRBJ2-2, is SQTIHQWPATLVQPVGSPLSLECTVEGTSNPNLYWYRQAAGRGLQLLFYSVGIGQISSEVPQNLSASRPQDRQFILSSKKLLLSDSGFYLCAWSGWGNSGELFFGEGSRLTVL.

The chain links TRBV7-2 to TRBJ2-2; 7 nucleotides agree with TRBD2. Germline lookup yields CDR1 SGHTA and CDR2 FQGNSA. The V segment lost 3 bases and the J segment 3 bases; nucleotides outside the gene matches: 4. This CDR3 has 15 amino acids. This CDR3 reads CASSFGTTYTGELFF. In nucleotides, the CDR3 is TGTGCCAGCAGCTTCGGGACTACTTACACCGGGGAGCTGTTTTTT.

The chain is built from TRBV9 and TRBJ1-6; 8 bases align to TRBD1. Germline V gene sequence: CDR1 SGDLS, CDR2 YYNGEE. The CDR3 runs 14 residues. Trimming took 4 bases from V and 9 from J; bases not matched to a gene: 6. CDR3 DNA sequence: TGTGCCAGCAGCCCCCCGGGGACAGGTTCACCCCTCCACTTT. Translated: CASSPPGTGSPLHF. The full variable domain, with the rest looked up from reference TRBV9 and TRBJ1-6, is DSGVTQTPKHLITATGQRVTLRCSPRSGDLSVYWYQQSLDQGLQFLIQYYNGEERAKGNILERFSAQQFPDLHSELNLSSLELGDSALYFCASSPPGTGSPLHFGNGTRLTVT.

The rearrangement uses TRBV30 and TRBJ1-4, with D tentatively TRBD1 (6 bases). Germline CDR1 is GTSNPN and CDR2 is SVGIG (reference sequence). With 3 bases removed from V and 7 bases from J, the gap between germline ends came to 15 bases. The CDR3 length is 14 residues. CDR3 residues: CAWSAQTGAEKLFF. For the CDR3, the DNA is TGTGCCTGGAGCGCTCAGACAGGTGCTGAAAAACTGTTTTTT.

The rearrangement uses TRBV20-1 and TRBJ2-1; 8 bases are a match to TRBD1. CDR3 size: 16 residues. V lost 6 bases and J lost 4; bases outside the gene matches: 14. Per germline, CDR1 DFQATT and CDR2 SNEGSKA (reference sequence). CDR3 sequence: CSASLSAGGYYNEQFF. The CDR3 DNA is TGCAGTGCCTCCTTAAGTGCAGGGGGCTATTACAATGAGCAGTTCTTC.

This clonotype has more than one count but fewer than ten. V gene TRBV7-2 combines with J gene TRBJ2-1; D remains unclear. Germline values: CDR1 SGHTA, CDR2 FQGNSA. There are 13 residues in the CDR3. Trimming pared 5 bases from V and 1 base from J, leaving 6 bases between. The CDR3 nucleotides read TGTGCCAGCAGCCCGCAATCCTACAATGAGCAGTTCTTC. Its protein product is CASSPQSYNEQFF.

This chain joins TRBV20-1 and TRBJ2-3, with D possibly being TRBD2 (5 bases). V dropped 8 bases and J dropped 6 bases, with 12 bases sitting between them. This CDR3 region has 11 residues. Germline CDR1 and CDR2: DFQATT and SNEGSKA (reference sequence). The CDR3 DNA reads TGCAGTCCGACTAAGTCTGATACGCAGTATTTT. Protein product: CSPTKSDTQYF.

This clonotype was picked up many times. A much bigger clone sits one base away, suggesting this may be a read error. The chain combines TRBV20-1 with TRBJ1-2; unclear D gene. The germline V and J ends were trimmed by 3 bases and 8 bases, with 19 bases remaining between them. Looked up from germline, CDR1 is DFQATT and CDR2 is SNEGSKA (reference sequence). The CDR3 is 14 residues long. The CDR3 sequence is CSARDGEPSTGYTF. The CDR3 nucleotides are TGCAGTGCTAGGGATGGAGAGCCCAGTACCGGCTACACCTTC.

This clonotype came up many times. The J gene is TRBJ2-3, the V gene TRBV20-1, with D tentatively TRBD2 (5 bases). Per germline, CDR1 DFQATT and CDR2 SNEGSKA (reference sequence). This CDR3 is 13 amino acids long. Here the CDR3 reads CSGGTRSTDTQYF. The CDR3, as DNA: TGCAGCGGCGGAACTAGGAGCACAGATACGCAGTATTTT.

V gene TRBV5-1 combines with J gene TRBJ2-1; unclear D gene. Trimming took off 2 bases at V and 6 bases at J, with 9 bases between the two ends. The CDR3 runs to 13 residues. Germline values: CDR1 SGHRS, CDR2 YFSETQ. CDR3 amino acids: CASSLGDLNEQFF. The CDR3 DNA reads as TGCGCCAGCAGCTTAGGCGACCTCAATGAGCAGTTCTTC.

In this sample, this clonotype turned up many times. The chain links TRBV6-6 to TRBJ1-5; D uncertain. V was pared by 7 bases and J by 3 bases, with 22 bases between. Germline V gene lookup returns CDR1 MNHNY and CDR2 SVGAGI (reference sequence). The CDR3 is 17 residues long. The DNA for the CDR3 is TGTGCCAGCACCCTTGCCCCAAGCACAGATCACAATCAGCCCCAGCATTTT. Translation: CASTLAPSTDHNQPQHF.

This clonotype was seen once. V is TRBV19 and J is TRBJ1-5; TRBD1 agrees at 12 bases. CDR3 size: 15 residues. Per germline, CDR1 LNHDA and CDR2 SQIVND (reference sequence). With 6 bases clipped from V and 5 bases from J, the junction kept 5 bases outside the gene matches. The CDR3 loop is CASRRGQGADQPQHF. In DNA form, the CDR3 reads TGTGCCAGTAGGAGGGGACAGGGGGCTGATCAGCCCCAGCATTTT.

This clonotype showed up just a few times. The chain carries TRBV19 and TRBJ2-7, with 7 positions matching TRBD1. The CDR3 has 16 amino acids. In germline, CDR1 is LNHDA, CDR2 SQIVND (reference sequence). J was trimmed by 0 bases and V by 5 bases; bases with no gene match: 10. Here the CDR3 reads CASSYPTGSSSYEQYF. CDR3 bases: TGTGCCAGTAGTTATCCGACAGGGTCCTCCTCCTACGAGCAGTACTTC.